The rows below give T cell receptor beta chains drawn from one sample of a study of metastatic and nonmetastatic thyroid tumors. TCRdb re-called clones via MiXCR from the PCR reads. The sample records under 20,000 clones, 16% being singletons. The sequenced sample consisted of blood. The receptors derive from a male donor with papillary thyroid cancer or a benign thyroid nodule (not recorded which). Some clones in this sample may be carry-over from other donors' samples. Each CDR3 is given with its conserved first and last residue. The order of the fields is D gene, clone size, J gene, V gene, CDR3 DNA, CDR3 protein. The D gene is left open where the match is weak. Some rows mark clone size as missing; the rest say once, few, many or name a class of expanded clone.

>NA|NA|TRBJ1-1|TRBV15
TGTGTCACCAGCTCAATGGGAATCACTGAAGCTTTCTTT
CVTSSMGITEAFF
>TRBD2|many|TRBJ2-1|TRBV27
TGTGCCAGCAGCTCTTCTAGCGGTCCTTGGCATGAGCAGTTCTTC
CASSSSSGPWHEQFF
>TRBD2|many|TRBJ2-5|TRBV20-1
TGCAGTGCTAGGAAGACTAGCGGGAGGGAAGAGACCCAGTACTTC
CSARKTSGREETQYF
>NA|many|TRBJ2-7|TRBV5-1
TGCGCCAGCAGCTTGGAGTCGGTGCGTGTGGGGGATCACGAGCAGTACTTC
CASSLESVRVGDHEQYF
>NA|medium-sized|TRBJ2-2|TRBV5-8
TGTGCCAGCAGCCCGCTCGGGCAGGCGAACACCGGGGAGCTGTTTTTT
CASSPLGQANTGELFF
>TRBD1|NA|TRBJ2-5|TRBV7-7
TGTGCTAGCAGCCGGACAGGGGGTGAGACCCAGTACTTC
CASSRTGGETQYF
>TRBD1|many|TRBJ1-1|TRBV7-2
TGTGCCAGCAGCTCCCAAAGAAGGGACAGGGGAAGTGGAGCTTTCTTT
CASSSQRRDRGSGAFF
>NA|many|TRBJ1-4|TRBV5-4
TGTGCCAGCAGCTTGCGCAGCCAGGGCGAAAAACTGTTTTTT
CASSLRSQGEKLFF
>NA|many|TRBJ2-3|TRBV11-3
TGTGCCAGCAGCGTAGCGGCTAGCACAGATACGCAGTATTTT
CASSVAASTDTQYF
>NA|many|TRBJ2-4|TRBV7-9
TGTGCCACCACCCTTTGGAAGCTCGACATTCAGTACTTC
CATTLWKLDIQYF
>NA|medium-sized|TRBJ2-7|TRBV11-3
TGTGCCAGCAGCTTAAATTCCGCGCGGCAGTACTTC
CASSLNSARQYF
>NA|NA|TRBJ1-2|TRBV7-9
TGTGCCAGCAGCTTAGAGGGCCTAACAGATGGCTACACCTTC
CASSLEGLTDGYTF
>TRBD2|many|TRBJ2-5|TRBV9
TGTGCCAGCAGCTTACAACCCGGGACTAGCGGGAGGGAGACCCAGTACTTC
CASSLQPGTSGRETQYF
>TRBD2|many|TRBJ2-2|TRBV20-1
TGCAGTGCGAGCGGGAGGGCAGGTGGAAACACCGGGGAGCTGTTTTTT
CSASGRAGGNTGELFF
>TRBD1|many|TRBJ2-7|TRBV19
TGTGCCAGTAGTACCCGGGACAGTTACGAGCAGTACTTC
CASSTRDSYEQYF
>TRBD1|few|TRBJ1-6|TRBV28
TGTGCCAGCGGACTACAGGGGGCTTTGGTTAATTCACCCCTCCACTTT
CASGLQGALVNSPLHF
>TRBD2|many|TRBJ2-5|TRBV6-1
TGTGCCAGCAGTGAAGATACAGCCGGGGGGGAGACCCAGTACTTC
CASSEDTAGGETQYF
>TRBD2|many|TRBJ2-5|TRBV15
TGTGCCACCAGCCGACGACTAGCGGAGTACCAAGAGACCCAGTACTTC
CATSRRLAEYQETQYF
>TRBD1|many|TRBJ1-1|TRBV7-3
TGTGCCAGCAGCCCCAGTCCCGGGACAGGGGTAGGCACTGAAGCTTTCTTT
CASSPSPGTGVGTEAFF
>NA|many|TRBJ2-5|TRBV7-6
TGTGCCAGCAGCACAAAGTATGGAGTCCAAGAGACCCAGTACTTC
CASSTKYGVQETQYF
>TRBD2|NA|TRBJ2-3|TRBV6-1
TGTGCCAGCGGGGGTCTACTAGCGTTTCCCACAGATACGCAGTATTTT
CASGGLLAFPTDTQYF
>TRBD1|many|TRBJ1-2|TRBV25-1
TGTGCCAGCAAAGGCGGCAGGGACAGGGCTAACTATGGCTACACCTTC
CASKGGRDRANYGYTF
>NA|many|TRBJ1-1|TRBV5-5
TGTGCCAGCAGCTTGGCGGGGAGCCGGTACACTGAAGCTTTCTTT
CASSLAGSRYTEAFF
>TRBD2|many|TRBJ2-1|TRBV27
TGTGCCAGCAGTTTTAGGCTTAGCGGGAATGAGCAGTTCTTC
CASSFRLSGNEQFF
>NA|many|TRBJ1-5|TRBV20-1
TGCAGTGCTAGTGCCGGCCCTAGCAATCAGCCCCAGCATTTT
CSASAGPSNQPQHF
>NA|many|TRBJ1-2|TRBV24-1
TGTGCCACCAGCGGGACACCGAACTATGGCTACACCTTC
CATSGTPNYGYTF
>TRBD1|many|TRBJ1-5|TRBV19
TGTGCCAGTAGTATCGGGACAGGGGCGAATGGCAATCAGCCCCAGCATTTT
CASSIGTGANGNQPQHF